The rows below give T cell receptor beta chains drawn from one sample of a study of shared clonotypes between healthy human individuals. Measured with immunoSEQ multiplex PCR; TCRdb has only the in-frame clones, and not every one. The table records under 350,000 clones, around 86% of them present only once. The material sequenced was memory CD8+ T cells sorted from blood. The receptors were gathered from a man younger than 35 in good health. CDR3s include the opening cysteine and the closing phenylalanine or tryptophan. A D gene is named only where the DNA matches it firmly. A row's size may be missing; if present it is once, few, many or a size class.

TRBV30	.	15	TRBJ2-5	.	TGTGCCTGGACAACTAGACAGACAGGAGGAGAGACCCAGTACTTC	CAWTTRQTGGETQYF
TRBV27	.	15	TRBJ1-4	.	TGTGCCAGCAGTTTCATGGACCGGGTGGGTGAAAAACTGTTTTTT	CASSFMDRVGEKLFF
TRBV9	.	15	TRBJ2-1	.	TGTGCCAGCAGCCCTGACTCCTTTACAGTAAATGAGCAGTTCTTC	CASSPDSFTVNEQFF
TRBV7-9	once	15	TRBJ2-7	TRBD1	TGTGCCAGCAGCCGAGAGACAGGGGGGTCATACGAGCAGTACTTC	CASSRETGGSYEQYF
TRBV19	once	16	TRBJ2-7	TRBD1	TGTGCCAGTAGCCCCCGTATGGGGACAGGGGCCTACGAGCAGTACTTC	CASSPRMGTGAYEQYF
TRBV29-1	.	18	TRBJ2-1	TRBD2	TGCAGCGTTGAGGGACTAGCGTCCGACCCATCCTCCTACAATGAGCAGTTCTTC	CSVEGLASDPSSYNEQFF
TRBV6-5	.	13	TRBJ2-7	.	TGTGCCAGCAGCTGGACACTAGGGTACGAGCAGTACTTC	CASSWTLGYEQYF
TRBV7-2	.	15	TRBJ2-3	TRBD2	TGTGCCAGCAGCTTGGAGCGGGAGATCACAGATACGCAGTATTTT	CASSLEREITDTQYF
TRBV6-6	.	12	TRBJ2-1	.	TGTGCCAGCAGTTACAGGGAATATGAGCAGTTCTTC	CASSYREYEQFF
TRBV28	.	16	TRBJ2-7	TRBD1	TGTGCCAGCAGTCCCTTTCGGACAGGGGGAGGGTACGAGCAGTACTTC	CASSPFRTGGGYEQYF
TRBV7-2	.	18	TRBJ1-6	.	TGTGCCAGCAGTTTATCGCCCGGCGCAGCGAGTCCGAATTCACCCCTCCACTTT	CASSLSPGAASPNSPLHF
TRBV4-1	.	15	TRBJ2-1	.	TGCGCCAGCAGCTTCCGTGAGGGACCCTACAATGAGCAGTTCTTC	CASSFREGPYNEQFF
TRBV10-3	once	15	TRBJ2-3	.	TGTGCCATCAGTGAGATCGTCGGAGACACAGATACGCAGTATTTT	CAISEIVGDTDTQYF
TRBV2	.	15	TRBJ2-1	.	TGTGCCAGCAGCGAAGCCTACAGCTCCTACAATGAGCAGTTCTTC	CASSEAYSSYNEQFF
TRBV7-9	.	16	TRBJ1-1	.	TGTGCCAGCAGCCAGTCATGGGGGGCGTTGGACACTGAAGCTTTCTTT	CASSQSWGALDTEAFF
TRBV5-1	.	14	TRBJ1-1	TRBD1	TGCGCCAGCAGCCTAGGACAGGGGAAGACTGAAGCTTTCTTT	CASSLGQGKTEAFF
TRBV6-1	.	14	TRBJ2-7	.	TGTGCCAGCAGCCTCTCGGGGTCCGCCTACGAGCAGTACTTC	CASSLSGSAYEQYF
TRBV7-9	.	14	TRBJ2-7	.	TGTGCCAGCAGCCCAGATGAGAATTCCTACGAGCAGTACTTC	CASSPDENSYEQYF
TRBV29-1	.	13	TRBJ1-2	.	TGCAGCGTTCGAGCAGAAGACAACTATGGCTACACCTTC	CSVRAEDNYGYTF
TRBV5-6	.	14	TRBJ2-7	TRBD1	TGTGCCAGCAGCTGGGGGACAGGGAGCTACGAGCAGTACTTC	CASSWGTGSYEQYF
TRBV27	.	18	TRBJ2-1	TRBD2	TGTGCCAGCAGTTTACCCCGAGGTAGCGGGATCCCCTACAATGAGCAGTTCTTC	CASSLPRGSGIPYNEQFF
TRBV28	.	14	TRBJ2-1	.	TGTGCCAGCAGTTTAGAGGGAGAGTACAATGAGCAGTTCTTC	CASSLEGEYNEQFF
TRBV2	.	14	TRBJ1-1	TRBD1	TGTGCCAGCATGGGGACAGGGGAGATCACTGAAGCTTTCTTT	CASMGTGEITEAFF
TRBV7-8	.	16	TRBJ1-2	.	TGTGCCAGCAGCTTAGAGGGGAGAAAAGGGATACGGGGCTACACCTTC	CASSLEGRKGIRGYTF
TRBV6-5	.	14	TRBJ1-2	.	TGTGCCAGCAGTACCCCAGGGGAAAGGGATGGCTACACCTTC	CASSTPGERDGYTF
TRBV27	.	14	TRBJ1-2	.	TGTGCCAGCAGCCCCAGGGGAGTGGTAGATGGCTACACCTTC	CASSPRGVVDGYTF
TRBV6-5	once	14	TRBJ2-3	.	TGTGCCAGCAGTTCCGACTACGAGGCAGATACGCAGTATTTT	CASSSDYEADTQYF
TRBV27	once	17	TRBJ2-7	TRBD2	TGTGCCAGCAGTTTAGTTCCCGGGACTAGCGGGACCTACGAGCAGTACTTC	CASSLVPGTSGTYEQYF
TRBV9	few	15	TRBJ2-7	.	TGTGCCAGCAGCGAAACTACGGGAGACTGGGACGAGCAGTACTTC	CASSETTGDWDEQYF
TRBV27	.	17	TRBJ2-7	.	TGTGCCAGCAGTTATGGCCCCGGGTACAGGAGCTCCTACGAGCAGTACTTC	CASSYGPGYRSSYEQYF
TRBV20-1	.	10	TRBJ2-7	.	TGCAGTGCTAGGTACTACGAGCAGTACTTC	CSARYYEQYF